The TCR beta chain under discussion was sequenced for a study of cytomegalovirus exposure and HLA in healthy donors. Points from the study as a whole: On later analysis, the bulk of CMV-associated TCR beta chains appeared to be HLA-restricted. Indistinguishability led to the exclusion of some V segments, TRBV6-2 and TRBV6-3 included.

CDR3 length equals 14 residues. Looked up from germline, CDR1 is MGHRA and CDR2 is YSYEKL. V was clipped by 1 base and J by 4 bases; unmatched bases: 2. For this clone: Its antigen is currently unknown.

In the PCR, 60 Vbeta and 13 Jbeta primers were used. Data came from immunoSEQ multiplex PCR; TCRdb stores just in-frame clones and leaves some out. This sample has some 130,000 clones, with 60% to 80% found just once. This TCR derives from a man aged 25 to 45 in good health and CMV-seronegative. The J gene is TRBJ2-3, the V gene TRBV4-1; 7 bases agree with TRBD2. The sample comprised PBMCs. The CDR3 DNA follows: TGCGCCAGCAGCCAAGGGACTAGTGCAGATACGCAGTATTTT. Translation: CASSQGTSADTQYF.